This is a list of T cell receptor beta chains from one sample in a study of neurological immune-mediated disorders. MiXCR, applied by TCRdb to the 5' RACE reads, yields one record per CDR3 protein. The sample lists 60,000 or so distinct CDR3 sequences; 3% to 4% were seen once. The sample was PBMCs. These receptors were obtained from a woman aged 60 to 75 with multiple sclerosis. CDR3s include the opening cysteine and the closing phenylalanine or tryptophan. The order of the fields is J gene, V gene, CDR3 protein.

J gene: TRBJ2-2; V gene: TRBV18; CDR3 protein: CASSPRLAGVRGTGELFF
J gene: TRBJ2-1; V gene: TRBV5-5; CDR3 protein: CASSLEGGEQFF
J gene: TRBJ1-6; V gene: TRBV5-1; CDR3 protein: CASSLEHNSPLHF
J gene: TRBJ2-3; V gene: TRBV15; CDR3 protein: CATSRDLSTDIGDTQYF
J gene: TRBJ2-7; V gene: TRBV20-1; CDR3 protein: CSARDGRVRYEQYF
J gene: TRBJ2-7; V gene: TRBV6-2/TRBV6-3; CDR3 protein: CASSSPSRLAREQYF
J gene: TRBJ1-1; V gene: TRBV20-1; CDR3 protein: CSANRGRTNTEAFF
J gene: TRBJ2-4; V gene: TRBV12-3/TRBV12-4; CDR3 protein: CASSLTGLAGIIQYF
J gene: TRBJ2-5; V gene: TRBV4-2; CDR3 protein: CASSQERLGETQYF
J gene: TRBJ1-2; V gene: TRBV19; CDR3 protein: CASRDRQSYGYTF
J gene: TRBJ1-6; V gene: TRBV5-1; CDR3 protein: CASRLGATGDSPLHF
J gene: TRBJ2-7; V gene: TRBV6-5; CDR3 protein: CASRLQGGSYEQYF
J gene: TRBJ2-2; V gene: TRBV5-1; CDR3 protein: CASSLALAGANTGELFF
J gene: TRBJ2-4; V gene: TRBV29-1; CDR3 protein: CSVEGVAGDLNIQYF
J gene: TRBJ1-4; V gene: TRBV29-1; CDR3 protein: CSVVLGIEVEKLFF
J gene: TRBJ2-7; V gene: TRBV20-1; CDR3 protein: CSARHINYEQYF
J gene: TRBJ1-4; V gene: TRBV11-2; CDR3 protein: CASSLGFEEKLFF
J gene: TRBJ1-2; V gene: TRBV3-1; CDR3 protein: CASSPLDNYGYTF
J gene: TRBJ2-1; V gene: TRBV13; CDR3 protein: CASSLWISCNEQFF
J gene: TRBJ2-3; V gene: TRBV20-1; CDR3 protein: CSAPIAGISTDTQYF
J gene: TRBJ2-3; V gene: TRBV9; CDR3 protein: CASSVTPGGADTQYF
J gene: TRBJ2-7; V gene: TRBV20-1; CDR3 protein: CSASPLSGRREQYF
J gene: TRBJ2-7; V gene: TRBV4-2; CDR3 protein: CASSPTTGAREQYF
J gene: TRBJ2-5; V gene: TRBV12-3/TRBV12-4; CDR3 protein: CASSPDASEETQYF
J gene: TRBJ2-3; V gene: TRBV5-1; CDR3 protein: CASSFGGADTQYF
J gene: TRBJ1-4; V gene: TRBV7-9; CDR3 protein: CASSPVGGTGGLFF
J gene: TRBJ1-6; V gene: TRBV20-1; CDR3 protein: CSARDDRQGWNSPLHF
J gene: TRBJ2-1; V gene: TRBV5-1; CDR3 protein: CASSQQDRGHPFF
J gene: TRBJ1-2; V gene: TRBV12-3/TRBV12-4; CDR3 protein: CASSFGDYGYTF
J gene: TRBJ2-7; V gene: TRBV5-1; CDR3 protein: CASSPTGSSYEQYF
J gene: TRBJ1-1; V gene: TRBV4-2; CDR3 protein: CASSQGGQGETEAFF
J gene: TRBJ1-5; V gene: TRBV7-2; CDR3 protein: CASSFQAGGGQPQHF
J gene: TRBJ1-1; V gene: TRBV5-5; CDR3 protein: CASSLEAMNTEAFF
J gene: TRBJ2-3; V gene: TRBV7-9; CDR3 protein: CASSLGTGVTTDTQYF
J gene: TRBJ1-1; V gene: TRBV5-1; CDR3 protein: CASSLITMNTEAFF
J gene: TRBJ1-1; V gene: TRBV5-1; CDR3 protein: CTSSLGKGSTEAFF
J gene: TRBJ1-2; V gene: TRBV12-3/TRBV12-4; CDR3 protein: CASSFLSGTGTNYGYTF
J gene: TRBJ2-7; V gene: TRBV5-1; CDR3 protein: CASQVSAGAYEQYF
J gene: TRBJ1-3; V gene: TRBV12-3/TRBV12-4; CDR3 protein: CASSFGGGNTIYF
J gene: TRBJ2-1; V gene: TRBV7-2; CDR3 protein: CASRIWTGLYNEQFF
J gene: TRBJ1-3; V gene: TRBV7-2; CDR3 protein: CASSLGPTGDGNTIYF
J gene: TRBJ1-2; V gene: TRBV4-1; CDR3 protein: CASSPLGSIYRSGYTF
J gene: TRBJ2-1; V gene: TRBV20-1; CDR3 protein: CSAIAGGTNEQFF
J gene: TRBJ2-3; V gene: TRBV7-2; CDR3 protein: CASSPPGADTQYF
J gene: TRBJ2-3; V gene: TRBV5-1; CDR3 protein: CASSPRGSFPDTQYF
J gene: TRBJ1-2; V gene: TRBV15; CDR3 protein: CATSRVPLPVVGYTF
J gene: TRBJ2-5; V gene: TRBV29-1; CDR3 protein: CSVERGAGTQYF
J gene: TRBJ2-5; V gene: TRBV5-1; CDR3 protein: CASSLYLPGQGPRETQYF
J gene: TRBJ1-1; V gene: TRBV18; CDR3 protein: CASSQKTFTFF